The 6 T cell receptor beta chains below come from one sample, sequenced in a study of T-cell memory formation after mild COVID-19. TCRdb re-analysed the 5' RACE reads in MiXCR, keeping a single row per CDR3 protein. Here the sample spans 150,000 to 200,000 distinct CDR3 sequences, 14% being singletons. The sequenced sample consisted of PBMCs or a T cell subset sorted from them (not recorded which). The source is an adult woman who had mild COVID-19 (a few samples of this study predate the infection). Cell type and time point are not known.

This clonotype turned up a few times. CDR3 loop: CASSQENEKLFF. DNA for the CDR3: TGTGCCAGCAGCCAAGAGAATGAAAAACTGTTTTTT. The chain joins TRBV3-1 to TRBJ1-4, with D unresolved. The CDR3 runs 12 residues. Deletions cut 0 bases from V and 5 bases from J, with 1 base between. Germline lookup yields CDR1 LGHDT and CDR2 YNNKEL (reference sequence).

This clonotype was seen once. The chain links TRBV5-6 to TRBJ2-3; 10 bases agree with TRBD1. J was trimmed by 1 base and V by 3 bases; bases with no gene match: 2. This CDR3 region has 15 residues. Germline loops: CDR1 SGHDT, CDR2 YYEEEE. The CDR3: CASSSGTGGTDTQYF. For the CDR3, the DNA is TGTGCCAGCAGCTCCGGGACAGGGGGCACAGATACGCAGTATTTT.

The rearrangement uses TRBV5-4 and TRBJ2-1, with a tentative D call TRBD1 (6 bases). With 0 bases removed from V and 6 bases from J, the gap between germline ends came to 10 bases. The CDR3 totals 14 residues. The germline gives CDR1 SGHNT, CDR2 YYREEE (reference sequence). The CDR3 DNA is TGTGCCAGCAGCTTGGCCGACAGGTTCAATGAGCAGTTCTTC. It yields the protein CASSLADRFNEQFF.

The rearrangement links TRBV11-2 to TRBJ2-7; D uncertain. This CDR3 spans 13 amino acids. Between the trimmed V and J ends, which lost 5 bases and 3 bases, there was a span of 11 bases. Germline CDR1 is SGHAT and CDR2 is FQNNGV. The DNA for the CDR3 is TGTGCCAGCAGCCTTCAGTTCGACTACGAGCAGTACTTC. Translation gives CASSLQFDYEQYF.

This clonotype was counted only a few times. The chain combines TRBV7-3 with TRBJ2-1; 8 nucleotides line up with TRBD2. Germline CDR1 and CDR2: SGHTA and FQGTGA. Losses at the gene ends were 4 bases for V and 5 bases for J; bases not matched to a gene: 4. The CDR3 totals 14 residues. CDR3 region: CASSYLAGNNEQFF. CDR3 bases: TGTGCCAGCAGCTACTTAGCGGGGAACAATGAGCAGTTCTTC.

This clonotype appeared a few times. V is TRBV5-1 and J is TRBJ1-5, with TRBD1 identical over 7 bases. With 5 bases clipped from V and 0 bases from J, the junction kept 5 bases outside the gene matches. This CDR3 is built from 15 residues. CDR1 SGHRS and CDR2 YFSETQ come from the germline V gene. This CDR3 reads CASRPGTASNQPQHF. The DNA of the CDR3 is TGCGCCAGCAGACCTGGGACAGCTAGCAATCAGCCCCAGCATTTT.